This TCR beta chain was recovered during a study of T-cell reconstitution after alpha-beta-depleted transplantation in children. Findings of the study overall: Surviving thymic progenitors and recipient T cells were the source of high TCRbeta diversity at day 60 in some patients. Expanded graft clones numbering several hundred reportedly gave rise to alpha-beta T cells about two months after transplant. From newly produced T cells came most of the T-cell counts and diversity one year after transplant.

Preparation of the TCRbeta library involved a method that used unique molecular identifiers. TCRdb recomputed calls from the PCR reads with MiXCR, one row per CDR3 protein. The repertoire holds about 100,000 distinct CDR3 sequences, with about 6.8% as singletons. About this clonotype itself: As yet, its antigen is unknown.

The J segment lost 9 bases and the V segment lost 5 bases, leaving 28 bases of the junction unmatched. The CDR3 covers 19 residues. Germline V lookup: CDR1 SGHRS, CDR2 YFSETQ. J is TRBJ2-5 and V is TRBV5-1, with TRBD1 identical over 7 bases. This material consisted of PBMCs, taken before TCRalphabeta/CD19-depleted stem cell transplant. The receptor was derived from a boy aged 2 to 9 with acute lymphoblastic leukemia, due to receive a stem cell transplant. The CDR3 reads CASSLVGLGSTTYQGAQYF. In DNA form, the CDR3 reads TGCGCCAGCAGTCTCGTCGGATTGGGTTCCACAACGTACCAGGGGGCCCAGTACTTC.